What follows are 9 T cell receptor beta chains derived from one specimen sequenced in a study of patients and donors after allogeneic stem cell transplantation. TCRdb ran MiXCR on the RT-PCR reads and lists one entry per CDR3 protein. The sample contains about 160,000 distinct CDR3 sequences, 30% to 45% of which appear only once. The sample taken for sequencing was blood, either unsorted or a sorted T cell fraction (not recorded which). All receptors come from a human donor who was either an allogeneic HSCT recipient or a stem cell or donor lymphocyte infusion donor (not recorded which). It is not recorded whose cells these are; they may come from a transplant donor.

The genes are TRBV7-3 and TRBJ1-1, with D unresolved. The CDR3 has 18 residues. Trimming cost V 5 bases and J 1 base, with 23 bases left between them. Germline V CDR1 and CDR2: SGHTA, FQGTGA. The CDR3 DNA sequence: TGTGCCAGCAGCCCGGGTCCCGAAGCCTGGACTCAGAACACTGAAGCTTTCTTT. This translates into CASSPGPEAWTQNTEAFF.

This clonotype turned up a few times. The CDR3 spells CASSFIRGYEQYF. CDR3 nucleotides: TGCGCCAGCAGCTTTATTAGGGGGTACGAGCAGTACTTC. The rearrangement joins TRBV5-1 to TRBJ2-7; possibly TRBD1 for D (6 bases). The CDR3 totals 13 residues. CDR1 is SGHRS and CDR2 is YFSETQ in the germline V gene. Trimming cost V 2 bases and J 4 bases, with 10 bases left between them.

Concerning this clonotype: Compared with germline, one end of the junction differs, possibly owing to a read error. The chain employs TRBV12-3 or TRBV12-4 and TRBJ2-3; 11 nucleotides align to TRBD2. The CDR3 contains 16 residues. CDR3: CASGFIAGGESDTQYF. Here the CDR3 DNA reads TGTGCCAGCGGTTTTATAGCGGGGGGGGAAAGCGATACGCAGTATTTT.

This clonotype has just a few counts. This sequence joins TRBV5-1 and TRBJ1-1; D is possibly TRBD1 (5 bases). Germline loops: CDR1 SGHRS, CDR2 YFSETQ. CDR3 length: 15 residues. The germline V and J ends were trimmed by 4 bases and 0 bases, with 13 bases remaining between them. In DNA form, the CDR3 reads TGCGCCAGCAGCATTAAACAGGCCGTGAACACTGAAGCTTTCTTT. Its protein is CASSIKQAVNTEAFF.

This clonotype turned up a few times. The DNA for the CDR3 is TGTGCCAGCAGTTTTTTAGGGCAATCGGATGGCTACACCTTC. The encoded protein is CASSFLGQSDGYTF. The chain carries TRBV27 and TRBJ1-2; D is ambiguous. Germline-derived CDR1 and CDR2 are MNHEY and SMNVEV (reference sequence). With 3 bases removed from V and 6 bases from J, the gap between germline ends came to 14 bases. The CDR3 runs 14 residues.

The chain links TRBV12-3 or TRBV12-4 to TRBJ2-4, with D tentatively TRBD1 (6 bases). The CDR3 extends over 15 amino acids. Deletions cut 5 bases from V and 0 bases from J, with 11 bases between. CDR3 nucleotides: TGTGCCAGCAGTGGACAGAGAGTAGCCAAAAACATTCAGTACTTC. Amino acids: CASSGQRVAKNIQYF.

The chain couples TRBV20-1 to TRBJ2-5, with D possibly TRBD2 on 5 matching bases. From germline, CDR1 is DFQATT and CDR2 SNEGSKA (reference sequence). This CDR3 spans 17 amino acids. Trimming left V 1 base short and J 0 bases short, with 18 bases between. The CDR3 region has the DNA TGCAGTGCTAGAGGCAACTACCGCGGGTGGTACCAAGAGACCCAGTACTTC. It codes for CSARGNYRGWYQETQYF.

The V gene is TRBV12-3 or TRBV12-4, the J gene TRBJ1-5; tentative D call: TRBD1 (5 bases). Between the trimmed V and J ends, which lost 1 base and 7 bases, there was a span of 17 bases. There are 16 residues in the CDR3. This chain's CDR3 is CASSLDVSRVEQPQHF. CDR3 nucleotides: TGTGCCAGCAGTTTAGATGTAAGCAGGGTGGAGCAGCCCCAGCATTTT.

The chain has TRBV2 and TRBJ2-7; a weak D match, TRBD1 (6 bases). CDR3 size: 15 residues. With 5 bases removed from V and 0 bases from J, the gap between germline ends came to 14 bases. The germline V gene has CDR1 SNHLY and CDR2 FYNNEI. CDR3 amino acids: CASSQDRRGSYEQYF. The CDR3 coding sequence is TGTGCCAGCAGTCAAGACAGGCGCGGCTCCTACGAGCAGTACTTC.